This is a list of T cell receptor beta chains from one sample in a study of OX40 agonist ivuxolimab in advanced cancers. The protocol was immunoSEQ multiplex PCR, while the TCRdb copy is restricted to in-frame clones and leaves out a portion. Altogether 50,000 to 65,000 clones are present, approximately 88% being singletons, with the ten largest covering about 0.77%. Sequenced here: CD4+ or CD8+ T cells sorted from blood, sampled in a trial of the OX40 agonist ivuxolimab. The receptors originated from an adult with an advanced solid tumor such as melanoma, head and neck, liver or kidney cancer. CDR3s include the opening cysteine and the closing phenylalanine or tryptophan. D genes are given only for firm matches. Rows may omit the clone size; those that give it use once, few, many or a size class.

j_gene | abundance | d_gene | v_gene | CDR3nt | CDR3aa
TRBJ2-1 | - | - | TRBV27 | TGTGCCAGCAGCACACCAGGAAGAGTCAATGAGCAGTTCTTC | CASSTPGRVNEQFF
TRBJ2-1 | - | TRBD1 | TRBV6-6 | TGTGCCAGCAGTCGGGGTGAGAGGGGGCGGAATGAGCAGTTCTTC | CASSRGERGRNEQFF
TRBJ2-1 | - | TRBD2 | TRBV7-6 | TGTGCCAGCAGCCCGGGGACTAGCGGGGCGAACAATGAGCAGTTCTTC | CASSPGTSGANNEQFF
TRBJ1-2 | - | TRBD1 | TRBV30 | TGTGCCTGGAAGAACAGGGGGGTCTATGGCTACACCTTC | CAWKNRGVYGYTF
TRBJ2-1 | - | TRBD2 | TRBV5-1 | TGCGCCAGCAGCTTGGGTAGCGGGAACTCCTACAATGAGCAGTTCTTC | CASSLGSGNSYNEQFF
TRBJ2-1 | once | - | TRBV6-5 | TGTGCCAGCACGTTTTACAATGAGCAGTTCTTC | CASTFYNEQFF
TRBJ2-5 | - | - | TRBV6-6 | TGTGCCAGCAGAACCTCGGGGGGCGGTGAGACCCAGTACTTC | CASRTSGGGETQYF
TRBJ2-2 | - | - | TRBV10-1 | TGCGCCAGCTCGGGAGCCCCGAACACCGGGGAGCTGTTTTTT | CASSGAPNTGELFF
TRBJ2-5 | - | TRBD2 | TRBV6-1 | TGTGCCAGCAGTGCCCTAGCGGGAGGGCCAGGAGAGACCCAGTACTTC | CASSALAGGPGETQYF
TRBJ1-4 | - | TRBD1 | TRBV29-1 | TGCAGCGTCGAACAACAGGGGCAGGGAAAACTGTTTTTT | CSVEQQGQGKLFF
TRBJ2-7 | - | TRBD2 | TRBV19 | TGTGCCAGTAGTCCCGTGACTCCGGGACTAGCGGGAGGAACCTACGAGCAGTACTTC | CASSPVTPGLAGGTYEQYF
TRBJ1-1 | few | - | TRBV7-8 | TGTGCCAGCAGCCCCCTAGGGGGGGAGGCTGAAGCTTTCTTT | CASSPLGGEAEAFF